Below are 23 T cell receptor beta chains sequenced from a single sample in a study of shared clonotypes between healthy human individuals. Clones were read by immunoSEQ multiplex PCR, and TCRdb kept only the in-frame ones, dropping some. Of approximately 2.4 million clones detected, around 95% appear once; the ten largest clones hold roughly 0.13%. Sequencing used naive CD4+ T cells sorted from blood. The subset here: CD45RA+ positively selected. The receptors were sampled from a man aged 18-30 years in good health.

The rearrangement links TRBV30 to TRBJ2-1; D is possibly TRBD1 or TRBD2 (5 bases each). Trimming stripped 1 base from V and 7 bases from J, with 17 bases between. Germline V lookup: CDR1 GTSNPN, CDR2 SVGIG (reference sequence). This CDR3 is built from 15 residues. The DNA for the CDR3 is TGTGCCTGGAGTGGTGCCGGGACCGCGCGGAATGAGCAGTTCTTC. Residues: CAWSGAGTARNEQFF.

The rearrangement links TRBV5-1 to TRBJ2-3; 7 bases align to TRBD1. The V segment lost 3 bases and the J segment 6 bases; nucleotides outside the gene matches: 10. The CDR3 loop spans 15 amino acids. Germline CDR1 and CDR2: SGHRS and YFSETQ. CDR3 protein: CASSWGQSEVDTQYF. The CDR3 DNA reads as TGCGCCAGCAGCTGGGGACAGAGCGAGGTGGATACGCAGTATTTT. Supplemented by reference TRBV5-1 and TRBJ2-3, the full variable domain reads KAGVTQTPRYLIKTRGQQVTLSCSPISGHRSVSWYQQTPGQGLQFLFEYFSETQRNKGNFPGRFSGRQFSNSRSEMNVSTLELGDSALYLCASSWGQSEVDTQYFGPGTRLTVL.

Only a few counts were recorded for this clone. Different DNA sequences within this sample yield the same CDR3. V gene TRBV5-1 combines with J gene TRBJ1-1; 8 bases are a match to TRBD1. The ends lost 4 bases at V and 1 base at J; junction bases unmatched: 3. Looked up from germline, CDR1 is SGHRS and CDR2 is YFSETQ. This CDR3 comprises 14 residues. The CDR3: CASSGGTGNTEAFF. In DNA, the CDR3 is TGCGCCAGCAGCGGGGGGACAGGGAACACTGAAGCTTTCTTT.

J is TRBJ1-2 and V is TRBV2; no reliable D call. V was cut by 5 bases and J by 4 bases, with 14 bases left in between. This CDR3 contains 14 residues. The germline gives CDR1 SNHLY, CDR2 FYNNEI. CDR3 sequence: CASSLREGSYGYTF. The CDR3 DNA sequence: TGTGCCAGCAGTCTAAGAGAGGGCTCCTATGGCTACACCTTC.

This clone was counted a single time. This sequence joins TRBV5-4 and TRBJ2-7, with D tentatively TRBD1 (6 bases). Deletions cut 7 bases from V and 5 bases from J, with 16 bases between. The CDR3 extends over 13 amino acids. Per the germline V gene, CDR1 is SGHNT and CDR2 is YYREEE (reference sequence). The CDR3 sequence: CASAGQGRNEQYF. CDR3 DNA: TGTGCCAGCGCCGGGCAGGGGCGCAACGAGCAGTACTTC.

Turning to this clone: The sample carries other DNA sequences with the same CDR3. The rearrangement joins TRBV5-1 to TRBJ1-4, with 10 bases matching TRBD1. There are 16 residues in the CDR3. Unmatched junction bases numbered 3, after V lost 4 bases and J lost 0 bases. Per the germline V gene, CDR1 is SGHRS and CDR2 is YFSETQ. CDR3 DNA: TGCGCCAGCAGCCCCGGACAGGGGGCAACTAATGAAAAACTGTTTTTT. Protein sequence: CASSPGQGATNEKLFF. Variable domain in full (rest from reference TRBV5-1 and TRBJ1-4): KAGVTQTPRYLIKTRGQQVTLSCSPISGHRSVSWYQQTPGQGLQFLFEYFSETQRNKGNFPGRFSGRQFSNSRSEMNVSTLELGDSALYLCASSPGQGATNEKLFFGSGTQLSVL.

The gene calls are TRBV28 and TRBJ2-5; D might be TRBD1 or TRBD2, each matching 5 bases. The CDR3 is 14 amino acids. CDR1 and CDR2 (germline): MDHEN, SYDVKM. Trimming removed 5 bases from V and 5 bases from J, with 15 bases in between. The CDR3 nucleotides are TGTGCCAGCAGTGAGGGGATACCATTGGAGACCCAGTACTTC. Translating it yields CASSEGIPLETQYF.

This clone was observed a handful of times. Here the CDR3 DNA reads TGTGCCAGTAGTATGCCGGGACAGGGGTCCTACGAGCAGTACTTC. This sequence encodes CASSMPGQGSYEQYF. The chain links TRBV19 to TRBJ2-7; 10 bases match TRBD1. The CDR3 has 15 residues. Trimming took 3 bases from V and 1 from J; bases not matched to a gene: 3. Per the germline V gene, CDR1 is LNHDA and CDR2 is SQIVND (reference sequence).

The chain joins TRBV30 to TRBJ1-5; D remains ambiguous. Per germline, CDR1 GTSNPN and CDR2 SVGIG (reference sequence). The CDR3 is made up of 13 amino acids. Trimming shortened V by 3 bases and J by 5 bases, and 11 bases separated the two germline ends. CDR3 loop: CAWSRMQYQPQHF. CDR3 bases: TGTGCCTGGAGCCGAATGCAATATCAGCCCCAGCATTTT. The complete variable domain, with remaining parts taken from reference TRBV30 and TRBJ1-5, reads SQTIHQWPATLVQPVGSPLSLECTVEGTSNPNLYWYRQAAGRGLQLLFYSVGIGQISSEVPQNLSASRPQDRQFILSSKKLLLSDSGFYLCAWSRMQYQPQHFGDGTRLSIL.

The V gene is TRBV30, the J gene TRBJ1-1; no reliable D call. V dropped 2 bases and J dropped 5 bases, with 21 bases sitting between them. This CDR3 has 16 residues. Germline V lookup: CDR1 GTSNPN, CDR2 SVGIG (reference sequence). CDR3 in DNA: TGTGCCTGGAGTTTGTTTAGGCTAGGGTCGGGAACTGAAGCTTTCTTT. Encoded protein: CAWSLFRLGSGTEAFF.

This clone was seen once. Other DNA sequences in the same sample also yield this CDR3. The chain is built from TRBV4-1 and TRBJ2-1; D is tentatively TRBD1 or TRBD2 (5 bases each). This CDR3 is 15 amino acids long. CDR1 and CDR2 (germline): MGHRA, YSYEKL. The V and J ends lost 1 base and 0 bases respectively, with 7 bases between them. This chain's CDR3 is CASSQGGSSYNEQFF. For the CDR3, the DNA is TGCGCCAGCAGCCAAGGGGGGAGCTCCTACAATGAGCAGTTCTTC.

The chain links TRBV2 to TRBJ2-7, with D possibly being TRBD1 or TRBD2 (5 bases each). Trimming removed 7 bases at V and 4 bases at J, with 14 bases between. The V gene's germline CDR1 is SNHLY and CDR2 FYNNEI. This CDR3 has 13 residues. In DNA, the CDR3 is TGTGCCAGCACCCACGCCGAGGGGTACGAGCAGTACTTC. It is translated as CASTHAEGYEQYF.

The V gene is TRBV25-1, the J gene TRBJ1-2, with a possible D match to TRBD1 (5 bases). Germline lookup yields CDR1 MGHDK and CDR2 SYGVNS. Trimming took 1 base from V and 8 from J, leaving 11 bases between them. The CDR3 has 13 amino acids. In DNA, the CDR3 is TGTGCCAGCAGTGAATTGGTAGGGGTCGGCTACACCTTC. It yields the protein CASSELVGVGYTF.

The chain is built from TRBV5-1 and TRBJ2-5; TRBD2 matches 12 bases. The V gene's germline CDR1 is SGHRS and CDR2 YFSETQ. With V trimmed by 4 bases and J by 5 bases, 3 bases remained unmatched. This CDR3 comprises 14 residues. The DNA for the CDR3 is TGCGCCAGCAGCATTACTAGCGGGGGGGAGACCCAGTACTTC. Its translation is CASSITSGGETQYF.

A single count supports this clone. The chain is built from TRBV7-2 and TRBJ1-6; tentative D call: TRBD1 (6 bases). Germline V gives CDR1 SGHTA, CDR2 FQGNSA. V lost 5 bases, J lost 7 bases, and 15 bases lay in between. This CDR3 spans 15 amino acids. CDR3 nucleotides: TGTGCCAGCAGCGCTGCGCAGGGGTCAAATTCACCCCTCCACTTT. Translating gives CASSAAQGSNSPLHF.

The chain employs TRBV11-2 and TRBJ2-5; a weak D match, TRBD2 (6 bases). The CDR3 loop spans 14 amino acids. Germline-derived CDR1 and CDR2 are SGHAT and FQNNGV. Trimming took off 3 bases at V and 9 bases at J, with 17 bases between the two ends. In nucleotides, the CDR3 is TGTGCCAGCAGCTTTCTCGGGTTCGGGGAGGCCCAGTACTTC. Translating it yields CASSFLGFGEAQYF.

The gene calls are TRBV7-9 and TRBJ1-2, with 10 bases aligning to TRBD1. Germline CDR1 SEHNR, CDR2 FQNEAQ (reference sequence). The CDR3 has 14 amino acids. Losses at the gene ends were 3 bases for V and 3 bases for J; bases not matched to a gene: 1. CDR3 in DNA: TGTGCCAGCAGCTTTGACAGGGGGCACTATGGCTACACCTTC. Amino acid sequence: CASSFDRGHYGYTF.

This clone was picked up one time. The CDR3 sequence is CASGLDRVNSPLHF. CDR3 DNA: TGTGCCAGCGGCTTAGACAGGGTAAATTCACCCCTCCACTTT. The V call is TRBV27, the J call TRBJ1-6, with 7 bases identical to TRBD1. CDR1 MNHEY and CDR2 SMNVEV come from the germline V gene (reference sequence). CDR3 size: 14 residues. V trimming: 8 bases; J trimming: 7 bases; junction bases outside the gene matches: 8.

V gene TRBV6-6 combines with J gene TRBJ2-2; D perhaps matches TRBD1 (8 bases). Trimming left V 5 bases short and J 3 bases short, with 13 bases between. Germline CDR1 reads MNHNY; CDR2 reads SVGAGI (reference sequence). This CDR3 contains 15 residues. The CDR3 is CASSPQGGDTGELFF. DNA of the CDR3: TGTGCCAGCAGTCCACAGGGGGGGGACACCGGGGAGCTGTTTTTT.

This chain connects TRBV30 to TRBJ2-2, with D maybe TRBD2 (5 bases). The CDR3 is made up of 16 amino acids. The germline V gene has CDR1 GTSNPN and CDR2 SVGIG (reference sequence). Trimming removed 3 bases from V and 1 base from J, with 15 bases in between. DNA of the CDR3: TGTGCCTGGAGACCCTCGGGAAATGGGAACACCGGGGAGCTGTTTTTT. Its protein product is CAWRPSGNGNTGELFF.

V usage is TRBV28 and J usage is TRBJ2-7; no clear D. Trimming pared 3 bases from V and 0 bases from J, leaving 12 bases between. The germline CDR1 and CDR2 sequences are MDHEN and SYDVKM. This CDR3 comprises 15 residues. CDR3 residues: CASSLAARRSYEQYF. CDR3 bases: TGTGCCAGCAGTTTGGCGGCCAGACGCTCCTACGAGCAGTACTTC.

As for this clone: Other nucleotide sequences from this sample produce the same CDR3. V gene TRBV28 combines with J gene TRBJ1-1, with D possibly matching TRBD1 (5 bases). Germline lookup yields CDR1 MDHEN and CDR2 SYDVKM. V was clipped by 1 base and J by 7 bases, with 10 bases between them. This CDR3 has 13 residues. The DNA for the CDR3 is TGTGCCAGCAGTTTATCAGGGAGGCGTGAAGCTTTCTTT. The encoded protein is CASSLSGRREAFF. The whole variable domain, filled in from reference TRBV28 and TRBJ1-1, reads DVKVTQSSRYLVKRTGEKVFLECVQDMDHENMFWYRQDPGLGLRLIYFSYDVKMKEKGDIPEGYSVSREKKERFSLILESASTNQTSMYLCASSLSGRREAFFGQGTRLTVV.

The chain uses TRBV27 and TRBJ1-2, with TRBD1 as a possible D gene (6 bases). The germline V and J ends were trimmed by 5 bases and 3 bases, with 10 bases remaining between them. CDR3 length equals 13 residues. Germline loops: CDR1 MNHEY, CDR2 SMNVEV (reference sequence). CDR3 in DNA: TGTGCCAGCAGTACCCGGGGGCACTATGGCTACACCTTC. This translates into CASSTRGHYGYTF.